This T cell receptor beta chain was retrieved from a study of post-analysis software for immune sequencing data. Findings and caveats of the study: When patients were compared with controls, 4 or 5 TRBV segments were more frequent, TRBV5-6, TRBV5-1 and TRBV20-1 among them.

TCR beta cDNA libraries had unique molecular identifiers. T cells numbering about 0.85 to 11 million yielded cDNA molecules that totaled about 500,000. MiXCR was run by TCRdb on the PCR reads, yielding one entry per CDR3 protein. The sample records about 200,000 distinct CDR3 sequences, 25% to 35% being singletons. Turning to this clonotype: Its antigen is not identified. A read error is likely, as this CDR3 ends without the conserved phenylalanine or tryptophan.

Germline CDR1 and CDR2: LGHNT and FRNRAP. The length of the CDR3 is 15 residues. Trimming left V 0 bases short and J 4 bases short, with 12 bases between. The sequence came from a girl aged 2-17 years with multiple sclerosis. This sequence joins TRBV12-5 and TRBJ1-1; D gene uncertain. The sequenced sample consisted of blood. The CDR3 DNA reads as TGTGCTAGTGGTTTGGTCCTCGGGGTCGCCACTGAAGCTTTCTGT. This translates into CASGLVLGVATEAFC.